This T cell receptor beta chain was found in a study of shared clonotypes between healthy human individuals. This clone came up once. Its target is not known. TCRdb's copy holds only in-frame clones and misses some; the assay was immunoSEQ multiplex PCR. Of more than 850,000 clones in the sample, 78% were seen once. Recent vaccinations or acute infections were absent in the healthy HIV-negative adult donors. Nashville, Tennessee was home to all donors, who were Caucasian adults. Study-level findings and limits: Memory subsets generally showed smaller estimated richness than naive subsets did. Roughly 5.3% of naive CD4 clonotypes were common to a handful of donors.

What was sequenced was memory CD4+ T cells from PBMCs. Subset noted: CD45RA-negative fraction. This clonotype was obtained from a man between 18 and 29 years old in good health. Some clones in this sample may be carry-over from other donors' samples.

The DNA of the CDR3 is TGTGCCAGCAGTGGACTAGCGGGAGTTTCCAAAAACATTCAGTACTTC. As protein: CASSGLAGVSKNIQYF. The chain links TRBV6-6 to TRBJ2-4, with 13 bases lining up with TRBD2. In germline, CDR1 is MNHNY, CDR2 SVGAGI (reference sequence). J gave up 2 bases and V 5 bases, and 3 bases lay outside the gene matches. This CDR3 comprises 16 residues.